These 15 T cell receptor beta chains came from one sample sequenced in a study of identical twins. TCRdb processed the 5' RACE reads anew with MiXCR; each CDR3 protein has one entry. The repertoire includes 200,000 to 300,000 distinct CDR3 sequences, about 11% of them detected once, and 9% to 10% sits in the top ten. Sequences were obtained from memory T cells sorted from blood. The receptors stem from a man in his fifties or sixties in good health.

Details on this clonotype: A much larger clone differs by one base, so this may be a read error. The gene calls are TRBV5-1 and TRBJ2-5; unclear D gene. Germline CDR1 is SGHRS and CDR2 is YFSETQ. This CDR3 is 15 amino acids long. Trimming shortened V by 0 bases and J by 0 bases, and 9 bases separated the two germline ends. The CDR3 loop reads CASSLGSRNQETQYF. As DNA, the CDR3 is TGCGCCAGCAGCTTGGGTAGCAGGAACCAAGAGACCCAGTACTTC.

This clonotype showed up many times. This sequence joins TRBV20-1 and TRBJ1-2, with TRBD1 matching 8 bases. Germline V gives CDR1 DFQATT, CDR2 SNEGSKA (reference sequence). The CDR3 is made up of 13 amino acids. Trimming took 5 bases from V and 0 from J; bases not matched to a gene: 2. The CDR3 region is CSAWDRSNYGYTF. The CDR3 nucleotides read TGCAGTGCTTGGGACAGGTCTAACTATGGCTACACCTTC.

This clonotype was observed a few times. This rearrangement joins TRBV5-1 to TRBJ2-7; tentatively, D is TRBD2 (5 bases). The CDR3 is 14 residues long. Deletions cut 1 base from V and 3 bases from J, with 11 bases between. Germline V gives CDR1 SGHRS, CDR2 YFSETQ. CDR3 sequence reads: CASSLRSGHYEQYF. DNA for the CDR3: TGCGCCAGCAGCTTGCGGAGCGGCCACTACGAGCAGTACTTC.

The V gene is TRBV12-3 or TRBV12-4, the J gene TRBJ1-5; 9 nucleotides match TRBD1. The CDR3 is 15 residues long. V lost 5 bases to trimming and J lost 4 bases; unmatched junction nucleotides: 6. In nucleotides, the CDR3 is TGTGCCAGCAGTCAGACAGGGGGAAGGAATCAGCCCCAGCATTTT. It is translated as CASSQTGGRNQPQHF.

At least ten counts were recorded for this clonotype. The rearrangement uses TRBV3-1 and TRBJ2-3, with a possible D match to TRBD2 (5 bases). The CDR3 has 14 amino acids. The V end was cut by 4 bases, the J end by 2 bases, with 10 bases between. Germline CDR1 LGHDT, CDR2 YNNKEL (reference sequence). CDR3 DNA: TGTGCCAGCAGCCCGGGATACTACACAGATACGCAGTATTTT. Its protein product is CASSPGYYTDTQYF.

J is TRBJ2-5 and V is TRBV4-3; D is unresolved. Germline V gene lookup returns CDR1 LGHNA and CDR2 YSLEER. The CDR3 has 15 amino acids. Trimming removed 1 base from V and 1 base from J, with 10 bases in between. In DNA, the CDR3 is TGCGCCAGCAGCCAAGGGCTTCAGGCCCAAGAGACCCAGTACTTC. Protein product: CASSQGLQAQETQYF.

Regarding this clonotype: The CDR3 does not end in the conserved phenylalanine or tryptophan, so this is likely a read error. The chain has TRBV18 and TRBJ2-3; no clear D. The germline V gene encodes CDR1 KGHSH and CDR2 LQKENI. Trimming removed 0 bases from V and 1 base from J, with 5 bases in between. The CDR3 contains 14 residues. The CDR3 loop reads CASSPPFGTDTQYS. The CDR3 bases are TGTGCCAGCTCACCACCGTTTGGCACAGATACGCAGTATTCT.

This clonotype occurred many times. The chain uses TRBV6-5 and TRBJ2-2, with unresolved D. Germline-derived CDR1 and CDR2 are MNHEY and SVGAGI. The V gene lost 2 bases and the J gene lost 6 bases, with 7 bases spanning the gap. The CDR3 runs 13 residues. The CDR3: CASSYLQPGELFF. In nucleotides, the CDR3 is TGTGCCAGCAGTTACCTTCAGCCCGGGGAGCTGTTTTTT.

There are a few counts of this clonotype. CDR3 amino acids: CSASGTSGKEETQYF. CDR3 nucleotides: TGCAGTGCTAGCGGGACTAGCGGTAAAGAAGAGACCCAGTACTTC. The chain employs TRBV20-1 and TRBJ2-5, with 11 bases identical to TRBD2. Germline CDR1 DFQATT, CDR2 SNEGSKA (reference sequence). After removal of 3 bases from V and 3 bases from J, the junction contained 6 bases not matched to a gene. The CDR3 runs to 15 residues.

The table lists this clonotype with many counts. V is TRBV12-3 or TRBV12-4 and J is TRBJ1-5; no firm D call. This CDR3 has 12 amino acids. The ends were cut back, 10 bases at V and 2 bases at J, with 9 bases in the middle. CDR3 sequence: CATGEGNQPQHF. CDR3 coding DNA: TGTGCCACCGGGGAGGGCAATCAGCCCCAGCATTTT.

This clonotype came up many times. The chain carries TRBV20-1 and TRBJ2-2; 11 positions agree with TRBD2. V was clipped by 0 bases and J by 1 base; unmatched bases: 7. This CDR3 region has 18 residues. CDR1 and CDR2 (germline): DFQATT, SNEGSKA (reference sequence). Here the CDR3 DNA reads TGCAGTGCTAGAGATCGGGCTAGCGGGGGGCGGAACACCGGGGAGCTGTTTTTT. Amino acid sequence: CSARDRASGGRNTGELFF.

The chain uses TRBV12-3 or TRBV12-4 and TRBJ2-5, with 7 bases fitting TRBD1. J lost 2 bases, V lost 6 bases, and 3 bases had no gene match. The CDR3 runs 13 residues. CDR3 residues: CASSVTGQETQYF. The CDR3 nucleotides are TGTGCCAGCAGCGTGACAGGGCAAGAGACCCAGTACTTC.

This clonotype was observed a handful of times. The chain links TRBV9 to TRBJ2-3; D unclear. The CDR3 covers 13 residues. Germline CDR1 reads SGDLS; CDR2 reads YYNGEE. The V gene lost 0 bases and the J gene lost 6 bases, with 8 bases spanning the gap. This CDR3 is CASSVGVWDTQYF. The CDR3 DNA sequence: TGTGCCAGCAGCGTAGGCGTCTGGGATACGCAGTATTTT.

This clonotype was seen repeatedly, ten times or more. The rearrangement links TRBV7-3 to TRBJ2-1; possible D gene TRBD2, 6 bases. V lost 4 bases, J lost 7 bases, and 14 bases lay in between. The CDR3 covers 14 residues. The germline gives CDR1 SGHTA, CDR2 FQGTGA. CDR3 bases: TGTGCCAGCAGCTCCGGGGGACTTTTAAATGAGCAGTTCTTC. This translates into CASSSGGLLNEQFF.

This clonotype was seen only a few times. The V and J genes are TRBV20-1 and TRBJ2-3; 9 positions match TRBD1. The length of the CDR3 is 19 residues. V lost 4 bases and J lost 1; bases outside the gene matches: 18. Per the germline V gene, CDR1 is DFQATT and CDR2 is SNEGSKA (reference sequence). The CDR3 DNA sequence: TGCAGTGCTATCTTGGGACAGGGCCCTCTTGAATCTGGCACAGATACGCAGTATTTT. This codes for CSAILGQGPLESGTDTQYF.